Sequencing of this T cell receptor beta chain was carried out in a study of early T cells in non-severe SARS-CoV-2 infection. Germline V lookup: CDR1 MNHEY, CDR2 SVGEGT. The CDR3 consists of 12 residues. V was clipped by 2 bases and J by 5 bases, with 6 bases between them. Each CDR3 protein gets one entry after TCRdb re-called the 5' RACE reads with MiXCR. Of tens of thousands of distinct CDR3 sequences listed, about 11% are singletons. This clonotype was seen at least ten times. This TCR came from an adult who was a healthcare worker with PCR-confirmed SARS-CoV-2 infection or an uninfected control (not recorded which). The V and J genes are TRBV6-2 or TRBV6-3 and TRBJ2-5, with D unclear. Sequencing was performed on whole blood. CDR3 in DNA: TGTGCCAGCAGTTACAACGGGGAGACCCAGTACTTC. Protein product: CASSYNGETQYF.